The entry below describes one TCR beta chain. Antigen: not known. This entry belongs to a study of beta chain features in type 1 diabetes. Every bit of the isolated RNA underwent reverse transcription, so sequencing read expressed TCRB transcripts. Deep immunoSEQ sequencing covered naive, central memory and regulatory T cell samples. Repertoires were generated with immunoSEQ multiplex PCR, while TCRdb's copy carries only in-frame clones and drops some. Among about 620,000 clones listed, less than 20% were seen once. Study-wide findings and caveats: Shortening that was moderate but significant affected the TCRB CDR3s of Type 1 diabetes patients in all four CD4+ subsets. Naive, central memory and Treg TCRB repertoires seemed to resemble each other more closely in patients than they did in healthy donors. Among type 1 diabetes patients, VDJ junctions had fewer insertions and more deletions.

The CDR3 consists of 17 residues. The V gene lost 1 base and the J gene lost 3 bases, with 19 bases spanning the gap. Germline V lookup: CDR1 MGHRA, CDR2 YSYEKL. This TCR was sampled from a man aged 18 to 35 in good health. The chain combines TRBV4-1 with TRBJ2-7; D perhaps matches TRBD2 (7 bases). Material: naive CD4+ T cells from blood. The CDR3 region has the DNA TGCGCCAGCAGCCAAGGGGACGGGGGGCCGATCTTCTACGAGCAGTACTTC. Its translation: CASSQGDGGPIFYEQYF.